The 6 T cell receptor beta chains given below trace back to one sample, sequenced in a study of T cell clonality in common variable immunodeficiency. Study-wide results and caveats: Common variable immunodeficiency TCR beta sequences reportedly had fewer deletions and N-nucleotide insertions.

Some clones are missing from TCRdb's copy, which holds only in-frame ones; the method was immunoSEQ multiplex PCR. Observed in the sample are some 42,000 clones, none of them singletons. These receptors' antigens are unknown. The sample was peripheral blood mononuclear cells. These receptors all stem from a human donor with common variable immunodeficiency.

This clone was seen a handful of times. The read terminates 3 residues ahead of where the CDR3 ends, so the germline J gene completes it. This rearrangement joins TRBV2 to TRBJ2-7, with D unresolved. The CDR3 contains 13 residues. In germline, CDR1 is SNHLY, CDR2 FYNNEI. V lost 4 bases to trimming and J lost 2 bases, with 9 bases between them. CDR3 DNA, as far as it was read: TGTGCCAGCAGTGTCGTTGTCGCCTACGAG. Translating it yields CASSVVVAYE. The full CDR3 is CASSVVVAYEQYF.

This clone was seen ten or more times. CDR3 bases read: TGTGCCAGTAGTTCCTGGACAGGGGATTATGGC. This sequence encodes CASSSWTGDYG. The entire CDR3 protein is CASSSWTGDYGYTF. The chain carries TRBV19 and TRBJ1-2, with 9 bases matching TRBD1. The read is 3 residues too short to cover the CDR3 end, so that end is filled in from the germline J gene. The germline V gene encodes CDR1 LNHDA and CDR2 SQIVND (reference sequence). The CDR3 spans 14 residues. The V and J ends lost 5 bases and 5 bases, in that order; junction bases with no gene match: 6.

This clone was found a few times. CDR3 DNA, as far as it was read: TGTGCCAGCAGCGGGGGCTGGGCCGAG. This sequence encodes CASSGGWAE. The whole CDR3 reads CASSGGWAEQYF. The chain uses TRBV7-2 and TRBJ2-7, with D maybe TRBD1 (6 bases). The CDR3 end lies 3 residues beyond the end of the read and is filled in from the germline J gene. Germline lookup yields CDR1 SGHTA and CDR2 FQGNSA. Trimming cost V 5 bases and J 6 bases, with 11 bases left between them. The CDR3 loop spans 12 amino acids. Full variable domain (remainder filled in from reference TRBV7-2 and TRBJ2-7): GAGVSQSPSNKVTEKGKDVELRCDPISGHTALYWYRQSLGQGLEFLIYFQGNSAPDKSGLPSDRFSAERTGGSVSTLTIQRTQQEDSAVYLCASSGGWAEQYFGPGTRLTVT.

At least ten counts were recorded for this clone. The read ends 3 residues shy of where the CDR3 ends; the end is completed using the germline J gene. This chain connects TRBV2 to TRBJ2-2; D is perhaps TRBD2 (6 bases). V lost 6 bases and J lost 5, with 22 bases in between. Looked up from germline, CDR1 is SNHLY and CDR2 is FYNNEI. This CDR3 is built from 17 residues. Incomplete CDR3 DNA: TGTGCCAGCAGCCCAAGGGGTAGCGGCCGAGGGACCGGGGAG. Translating gives CASSPRGSGRGTGE. The entire CDR3 sequence reads CASSPRGSGRGTGELFF.

CDR3 sequence reads: CASSLAGMDTQYF. CDR3 DNA (partial): TGTGCCAGCAGCTTAGCGGGCATGGATACG. The chain employs TRBV7-2 and TRBJ2-3; D uncertain. The CDR3 end is not reached by the read, which stops 3 residues before it; the germline J gene fills it in. V was pared by 0 bases and J by 6 bases, with 7 bases between. Germline V gene data show CDR1 as SGHTA and CDR2 as FQGNSA. This CDR3 is 13 amino acids long.

At least ten counts were recorded for this clone. Read data end 3 residues before the CDR3 end; the end is taken from the germline J gene. The chain uses TRBV6-2 or TRBV6-3 and TRBJ1-5, with TRBD1 identical over 7 bases. The CDR3 contains 15 residues. V trimming: 5 bases; J trimming: 0 bases; junction bases outside the gene matches: 4. Germline V lookup: CDR1 MNHEY, CDR2 SVGEGT. The chain's CDR3 is CASSGGQDSNQPQHF. The part of the CDR3 DNA that was read is TGTGCCAGCAGTGGTGGACAGGATAGCAATCAGCCC.